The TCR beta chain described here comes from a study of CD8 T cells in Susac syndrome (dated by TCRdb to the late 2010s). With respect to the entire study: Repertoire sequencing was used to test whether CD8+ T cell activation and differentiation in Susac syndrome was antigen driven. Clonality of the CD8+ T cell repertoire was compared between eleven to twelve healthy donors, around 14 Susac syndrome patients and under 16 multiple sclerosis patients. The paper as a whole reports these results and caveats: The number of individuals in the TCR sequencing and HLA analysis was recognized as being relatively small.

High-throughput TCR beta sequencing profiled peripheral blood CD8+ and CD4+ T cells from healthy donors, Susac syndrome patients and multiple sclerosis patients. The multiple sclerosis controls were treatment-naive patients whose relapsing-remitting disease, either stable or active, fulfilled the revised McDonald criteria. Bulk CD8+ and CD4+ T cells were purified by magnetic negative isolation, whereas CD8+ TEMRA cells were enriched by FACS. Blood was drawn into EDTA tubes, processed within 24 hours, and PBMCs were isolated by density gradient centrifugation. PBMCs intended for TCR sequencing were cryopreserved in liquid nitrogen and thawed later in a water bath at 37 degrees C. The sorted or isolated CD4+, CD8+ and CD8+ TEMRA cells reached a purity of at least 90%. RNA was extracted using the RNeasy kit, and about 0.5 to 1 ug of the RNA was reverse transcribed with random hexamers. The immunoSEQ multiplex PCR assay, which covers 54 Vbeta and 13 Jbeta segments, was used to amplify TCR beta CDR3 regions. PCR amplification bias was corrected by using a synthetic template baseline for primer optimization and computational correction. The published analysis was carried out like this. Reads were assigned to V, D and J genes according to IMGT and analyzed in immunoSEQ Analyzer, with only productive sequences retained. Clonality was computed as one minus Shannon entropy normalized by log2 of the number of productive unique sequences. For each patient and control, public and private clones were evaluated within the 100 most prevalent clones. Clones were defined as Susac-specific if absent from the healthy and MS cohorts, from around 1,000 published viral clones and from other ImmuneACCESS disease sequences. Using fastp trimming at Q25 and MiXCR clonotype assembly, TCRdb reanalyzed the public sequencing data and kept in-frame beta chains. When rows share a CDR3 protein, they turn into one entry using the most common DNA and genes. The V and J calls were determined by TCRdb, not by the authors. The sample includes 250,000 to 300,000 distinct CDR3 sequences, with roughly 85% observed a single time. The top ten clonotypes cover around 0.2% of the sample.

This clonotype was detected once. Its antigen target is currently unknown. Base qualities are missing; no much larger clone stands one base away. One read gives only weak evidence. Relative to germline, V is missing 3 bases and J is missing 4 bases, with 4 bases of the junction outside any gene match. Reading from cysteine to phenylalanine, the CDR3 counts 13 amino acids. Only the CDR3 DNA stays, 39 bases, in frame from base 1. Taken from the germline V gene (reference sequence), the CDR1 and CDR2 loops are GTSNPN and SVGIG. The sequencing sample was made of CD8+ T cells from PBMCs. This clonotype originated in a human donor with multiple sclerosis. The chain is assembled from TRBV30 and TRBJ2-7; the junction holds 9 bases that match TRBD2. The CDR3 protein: CAWSLLAGYEQYF. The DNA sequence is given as TGTGCCTGGAGCCTTCTAGCGGGATACGAGCAGTACTTC.